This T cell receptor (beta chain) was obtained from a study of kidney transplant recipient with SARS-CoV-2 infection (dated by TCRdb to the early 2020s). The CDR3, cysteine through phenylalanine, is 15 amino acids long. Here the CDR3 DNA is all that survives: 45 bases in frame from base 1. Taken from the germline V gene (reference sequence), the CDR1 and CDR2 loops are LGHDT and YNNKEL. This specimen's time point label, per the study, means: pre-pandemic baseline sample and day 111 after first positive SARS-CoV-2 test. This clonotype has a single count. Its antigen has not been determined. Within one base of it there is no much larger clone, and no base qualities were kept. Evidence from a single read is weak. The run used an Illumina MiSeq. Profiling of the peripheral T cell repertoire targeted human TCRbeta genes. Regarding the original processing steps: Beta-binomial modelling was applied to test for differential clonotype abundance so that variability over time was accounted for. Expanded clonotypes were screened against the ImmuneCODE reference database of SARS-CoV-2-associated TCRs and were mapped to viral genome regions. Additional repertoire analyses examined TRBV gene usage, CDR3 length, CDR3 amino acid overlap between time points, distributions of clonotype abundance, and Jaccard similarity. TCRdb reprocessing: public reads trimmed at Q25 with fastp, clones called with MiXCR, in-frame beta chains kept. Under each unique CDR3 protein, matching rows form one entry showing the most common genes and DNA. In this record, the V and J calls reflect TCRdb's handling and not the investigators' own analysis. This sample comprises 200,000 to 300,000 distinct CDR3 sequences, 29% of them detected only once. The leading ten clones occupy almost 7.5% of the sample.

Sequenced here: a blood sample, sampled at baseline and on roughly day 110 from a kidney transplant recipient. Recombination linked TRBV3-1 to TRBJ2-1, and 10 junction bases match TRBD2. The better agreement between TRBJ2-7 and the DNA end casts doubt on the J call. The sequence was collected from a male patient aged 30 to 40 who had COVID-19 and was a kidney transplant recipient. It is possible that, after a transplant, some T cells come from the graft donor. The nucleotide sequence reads TGTGCCAGCAGCCGCATGCTAGCGGGAGCCGGTGAGCAGTACTTC. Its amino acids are CASSRMLAGAGEQYF.